Below, 25 T cell receptor beta chains from the same sample are listed, as sequenced in a study of blood T cell repertoires in COVID-19. Libraries were prepared by immunoSEQ multiplex PCR; TCRdb keeps only in-frame clonotypes and omits some of them. The sample includes roughly 400,000 clones, under 90% of them seen just once. The specimen sequenced was PBMCs or T cells enriched from blood (not recorded which). Receptor source: a woman younger than 45 who had recovered from COVID-19.

The chain joins TRBV7-8 to TRBJ2-2; 7 bases are a match to TRBD2. The CDR3 runs to 15 residues. Germline assignment: CDR1 SGHVS and CDR2 FQNEAQ. The V gene end was trimmed by 4 bases and the J gene end by 4 bases; junction bases not matched to a gene: 6. The CDR3 here is CASSSGLVGTGELFF. In nucleotides, the CDR3 is TGTGCCAGCAGCTCCGGACTAGTCGGCACCGGGGAGCTGTTTTTT. The full variable domain, rest sourced from reference TRBV7-8 and TRBJ2-2, is GAGVSQSPRYKVAKRGQDVALRCDPISGHVSLFWYQQALGQGPEFLTYFQNEAQLDKSGLPSDRFFAERPEGSVSTLKIQRTQQEDSAVYLCASSSGLVGTGELFFGEGSRLTVL.

V gene TRBV28 combines with J gene TRBJ1-6; 9 bases line up with TRBD1. Germline V gene data show CDR1 as MDHEN and CDR2 as SYDVKM. The CDR3 has 16 amino acids. With 5 bases clipped from V and 7 bases from J, the junction kept 9 bases outside the gene matches. For the CDR3, the DNA is TGTGCCAGCAGTCCAACCGGGACAGGGAACAATTCACCCCTCCACTTT. It specifies CASSPTGTGNNSPLHF.

The CDR3 is CASSYPGLAGGASDTQYF. CDR3 nucleotide sequence: TGTGCCAGCAGCTATCCGGGACTAGCGGGGGGGGCCTCGGATACGCAGTATTTT. The rearrangement links TRBV7-3 to TRBJ2-3; 16 bases align to TRBD2. V shed 4 bases and J 6 bases; nucleotides not matched to a gene: 10. This CDR3 comprises 18 residues. Germline values: CDR1 SGHTA, CDR2 FQGTGA.

The chain is built from TRBV3-1 (or the pseudogene TRBV3-2) and TRBJ1-2; 9 bases align to TRBD1. The V gene end was trimmed by 0 bases and the J gene end by 8 bases; junction bases not matched to a gene: 4. Looked up from germline, CDR1 is LGHDT and CDR2 is YNNKEL (reference sequence). The CDR3 has 14 amino acids. The CDR3 nucleotides read TGTGCCAGCAGCCAAGACCCGGGACAGGGAGGCTACACCTTC. It translates to CASSQDPGQGGYTF.

The J gene is TRBJ1-2, the V gene TRBV6-5, with TRBD1 identical over 12 bases. The trim removed 4 bases at V and 7 bases at J, leaving 10 bases unmatched. The CDR3 is 16 residues long. Germline-derived CDR1 and CDR2 are MNHEY and SVGAGI. The chain's CDR3 is CASSFTGTGGGFGYTF. The CDR3, as DNA: TGTGCCAGCAGTTTCACCGGGACAGGGGGCGGTTTTGGCTACACCTTC.

The V and J genes are TRBV27 and TRBJ2-3, with D tentatively TRBD1 (6 bases). V was clipped by 0 bases and J by 0 bases, with 16 bases between them. This CDR3 has 18 residues. Germline values: CDR1 MNHEY, CDR2 SMNVEV (reference sequence). CDR3 sequence: CASSLSGGHPGSTDTQYF. DNA for the CDR3: TGTGCCAGCAGTTTATCAGGGGGACACCCGGGGAGCACAGATACGCAGTATTTT.

The chain uses TRBV18 and TRBJ2-7; maybe TRBD1 (5 bases). Trimming pared 5 bases from V and 2 bases from J, leaving 16 bases between. Germline V CDR1 and CDR2: KGHSH, LQKENI. The CDR3 has 15 amino acids. CDR3 nucleotides: TGTGCCAGCTCAAAGGGCGTAGGGGCCACCTACGAGCAGTACTTC. Its protein is CASSKGVGATYEQYF.

J is TRBJ1-3 and V is TRBV18; no definite D call. CDR3 length equals 15 residues. Trimming removed 3 bases at V and 0 bases at J, with 9 bases between. CDR1 is KGHSH and CDR2 is LQKENI in the germline V gene. CDR3 coding DNA: TGTGCCAGCTCACCTCTGGGCCTCTCTGGAAACACCATATATTTT. The encoded protein is CASSPLGLSGNTIYF.

Concerning this clone itself: At one end the junction does not follow the germline gene, possibly because of a read error. This chain connects TRBV18 to TRBJ2-5, with 10 positions matching TRBD2. CDR1 is KGHSH, CDR2 LQKENI, per germline. This CDR3 is 14 amino acids long. The CDR3 sequence: CASSPSTLAGELNF. The CDR3 DNA reads as TGTGCCAGCTCACCCTCGACCCTAGCGGGGGAGCTGAACTTC. Combining the CDR3 with reference TRBV18 and TRBJ2-5 gives the whole variable domain NAGVMQNPRHLVRRRGQEARLRCSPMKGHSHVYWYRQLPEEGLKFMVYLQKENIIDESGMPKERFSAEFPKEGPSILRIQQVVRGDSAAYFCASSPSTLAGELNFGPGTRLLVL.

The gene calls are TRBV2 and TRBJ2-7; D is possibly TRBD2 (7 bases). CDR1 SNHLY and CDR2 FYNNEI come from the germline V gene. This CDR3 contains 14 residues. Deletions cut 0 bases from V and 3 bases from J, with 9 bases between. CDR3 nucleotides: TGTGCCAGCAGTGAAGCGGGAGGGGGCTACGAGCAGTACTTC. Translating it yields CASSEAGGGYEQYF. Complete variable domain (other parts from reference TRBV2 and TRBJ2-7): EPEVTQTPSHQVTQMGQEVILRCVPISNHLYFYWYRQILGQKVEFLVSFYNNEISEKSEIFDDQFSVERPDGSNFTLKIRSTKLEDSAMYFCASSEAGGGYEQYFGPGTRLTVT.

This clone was observed once. The chain is built from TRBV7-8 and TRBJ2-1, with 10 bases identical to TRBD2. The germline V gene encodes CDR1 SGHVS and CDR2 FQNEAQ. CDR3 length: 16 residues. The ends lost 0 bases at V and 6 bases at J; junction bases unmatched: 5. This CDR3 is CASSLALAGVFNEQFF. The CDR3 bases are TGTGCCAGCAGCTTAGCCCTAGCGGGGGTTTTCAATGAGCAGTTCTTC.

This clone appeared a single time. The genes are TRBV4-3 and TRBJ2-1; 10 bases map to TRBD1. The V gene's germline CDR1 is LGHNA and CDR2 YSLEER. The trim removed 0 bases at V and 7 bases at J, leaving 6 bases unmatched. This CDR3 contains 16 residues. CDR3 loop: CASSQDPTGGFNEQFF. CDR3 coding DNA: TGCGCCAGCAGCCAAGATCCGACAGGGGGCTTTAATGAGCAGTTCTTC.

The chain joins TRBV15 to TRBJ2-1; 8 bases match TRBD1. CDR1 is LNHNV, CDR2 YYDKDF, per germline (reference sequence). The CDR3 is 16 residues long. J gave up 1 base and V 0 bases, and 2 bases lay outside the gene matches. This CDR3 is CATSRDRTGSYNEQFF. CDR3 sequence (DNA): TGTGCCACCAGCAGAGATAGGACAGGGTCCTACAATGAGCAGTTCTTC. The whole variable domain, remainder taken from reference TRBV15 and TRBJ2-1, is DAMVIQNPRYQVTQFGKPVTLSCSQTLNHNVMYWYQQKSSQAPKLLFHYYDKDFNNEADTPDNFQSRRPNTSFCFLDIRSPGLGDTAMYLCATSRDRTGSYNEQFFGPGTRLTVL.

V and J are TRBV18 and TRBJ1-4; TRBD1 might be the D (6 bases). The CDR3 covers 15 residues. V was pared by 0 bases and J by 8 bases, with 13 bases between. In germline, CDR1 is KGHSH, CDR2 LQKENI. CDR3 amino acids: CASSPPGTSSEKLFF. The CDR3 DNA sequence: TGTGCCAGCTCACCACCGGGGACAAGCTCCGAAAAACTGTTTTTT.

The rearrangement links TRBV25-1 to TRBJ1-2; 10 bases map to TRBD1. CDR3 length equals 15 residues. The ends lost 5 bases at V and 4 bases at J; junction bases unmatched: 7. Germline V gives CDR1 MGHDK, CDR2 SYGVNS. This CDR3 is CASSLGTGVIYGYTF. CDR3 DNA sequence: TGTGCCAGCAGTCTGGGGACAGGGGTAATCTATGGCTACACCTTC.

The chain links TRBV6-6 to TRBJ2-1; 10 bases agree with TRBD2. V was clipped by 4 bases and J by 5 bases; unmatched bases: 5. This CDR3 is 15 amino acids long. Germline assignment: CDR1 MNHNY and CDR2 SVGAGI (reference sequence). CDR3 sequence: CASSSSGGYNNEQFF. The CDR3 DNA reads as TGTGCCAGCAGTTCTAGCGGGGGCTATAACAATGAGCAGTTCTTC.

The CDR3 loop reads CASIKQGLIYGYTF. CDR3 nucleotides: TGTGCCAGCATAAAACAGGGATTGATCTATGGCTACACCTTC. This chain connects TRBV28 to TRBJ1-2; a possible D gene is TRBD1 (6 bases). V lost 7 bases to trimming and J lost 4 bases, with 16 bases between them. There are 14 residues in the CDR3. Germline V CDR1 and CDR2: MDHEN, SYDVKM.

The chain combines TRBV4-1 with TRBJ2-7, with a possible D match to TRBD2 (6 bases). CDR3 length: 12 amino acids. V was pared by 3 bases and J by 7 bases, with 10 bases between. The germline V gene encodes CDR1 MGHRA and CDR2 YSYEKL. The CDR3 DNA follows: TGCGCCAGCAGCCACGGTGCGGGGGAGCAGTACTTC. Its protein product is CASSHGAGEQYF.

The chain employs TRBV4-1 and TRBJ1-3; TRBD1 is a possible D gene (5 bases). Germline CDR1 MGHRA, CDR2 YSYEKL. The CDR3 loop spans 16 amino acids. V lost 1 base to trimming and J lost 3 bases, with 13 bases between them. For the CDR3, the DNA is TGCGCCAGCAGCCAAGTTCAGGGATTAATTGGAAACACCATATATTTT. It yields the protein CASSQVQGLIGNTIYF.

The chain combines TRBV27 with TRBJ2-1, with TRBD2 matching 12 bases. Germline V CDR1 and CDR2: MNHEY, SMNVEV (reference sequence). After removal of 5 bases from V and 5 bases from J, the junction contained 1 base not matched to a gene. The CDR3 extends over 14 amino acids. CDR3 amino acids: CASSRTSGDNEQFF. The CDR3 region has the DNA TGTGCCAGCAGTAGGACTAGCGGGGACAATGAGCAGTTCTTC.

This clone was found once. This sequence joins TRBV10-3 and TRBJ1-2, with a weak D call TRBD1 (5 bases). Deletions cut 7 bases from V and 8 bases from J, with 17 bases between. Per germline, CDR1 ENHRY and CDR2 SYGVKD. The CDR3 is made up of 13 amino acids. Here the CDR3 DNA reads TGTGCCATCAACCCAGGGCTAACCCAGGGCTACACCTTC. Its translation: CAINPGLTQGYTF.

This chain links TRBV3-1 (or the pseudogene TRBV3-2) with TRBJ1-2; D not certain. This CDR3 spans 13 amino acids. V was shortened by 0 bases and J by 5 bases, with 7 bases between the two germline ends. The germline V gene encodes CDR1 LGHDT and CDR2 YNNKEL (reference sequence). The CDR3 region is CASSQDRQYGYTF. The CDR3 DNA reads as TGTGCCAGCAGCCAAGATCGCCAGTATGGCTACACCTTC.

CDR3 loop: CSASLPGEFYGYTF. The DNA for the CDR3 is TGCAGTGCTAGTTTGCCCGGAGAGTTCTATGGCTACACCTTC. J is TRBJ1-2 and V is TRBV20-1, with no clear D. V was clipped by 3 bases and J by 4 bases, with 15 bases between them. The CDR3 is 14 amino acids. CDR1 and CDR2 (germline): DFQATT, SNEGSKA (reference sequence).

The chain joins TRBV5-1 to TRBJ2-2, with D unresolved. Germline V gives CDR1 SGHRS, CDR2 YFSETQ. Trimming pared 1 base from V and 0 bases from J, leaving 7 bases between. The CDR3 has 15 amino acids. The CDR3 sequence: CASSLSGTNTGELFF. Written as DNA, the CDR3 is TGCGCCAGCAGCTTGTCAGGAACGAACACCGGGGAGCTGTTTTTT. Full variable domain (missing parts from reference TRBV5-1 and TRBJ2-2): KAGVTQTPRYLIKTRGQQVTLSCSPISGHRSVSWYQQTPGQGLQFLFEYFSETQRNKGNFPGRFSGRQFSNSRSEMNVSTLELGDSALYLCASSLSGTNTGELFFGEGSRLTVL.

This sequence joins TRBV29-1 and TRBJ1-2, with TRBD1 identical over 10 bases. V was pared by 7 bases and J by 7 bases, with 3 bases of the junction left unmatched. CDR3 length: 11 residues. Germline-derived CDR1 and CDR2 are SQVTM and ANQGSEA. The CDR3 coding sequence is TGCAGCGCGACAGGGGGCGGTGGCTACACCTTC. Translated: CSATGGGGYTF.